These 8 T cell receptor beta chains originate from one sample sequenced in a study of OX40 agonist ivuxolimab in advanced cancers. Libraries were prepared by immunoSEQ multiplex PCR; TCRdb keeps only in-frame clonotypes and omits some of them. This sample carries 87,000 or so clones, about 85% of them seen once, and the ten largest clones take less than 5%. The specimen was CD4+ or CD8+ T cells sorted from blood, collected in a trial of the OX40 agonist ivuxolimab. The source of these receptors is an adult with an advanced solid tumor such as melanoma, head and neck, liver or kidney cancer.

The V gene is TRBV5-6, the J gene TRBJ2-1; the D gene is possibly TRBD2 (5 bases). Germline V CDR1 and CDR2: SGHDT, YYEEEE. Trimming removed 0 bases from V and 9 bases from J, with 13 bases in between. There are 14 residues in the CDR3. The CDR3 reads CASSLGASWGEQFF. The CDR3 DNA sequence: TGTGCCAGCAGCTTGGGGGCTAGCTGGGGTGAGCAGTTCTTC.

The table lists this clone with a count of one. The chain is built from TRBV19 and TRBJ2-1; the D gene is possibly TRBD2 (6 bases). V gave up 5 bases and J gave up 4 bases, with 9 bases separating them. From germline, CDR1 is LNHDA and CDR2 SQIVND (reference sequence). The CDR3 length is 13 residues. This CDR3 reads CASSAGLYNEQFF. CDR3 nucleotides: TGTGCCAGTAGTGCCGGACTATACAATGAGCAGTTCTTC.

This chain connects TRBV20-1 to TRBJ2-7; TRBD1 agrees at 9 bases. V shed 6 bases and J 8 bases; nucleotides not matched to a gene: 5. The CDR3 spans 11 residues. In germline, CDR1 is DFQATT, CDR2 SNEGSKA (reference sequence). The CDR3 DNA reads TGCAGTGCCTTCACAGGGGGCAAGCAGTACTTC. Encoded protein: CSAFTGGKQYF.

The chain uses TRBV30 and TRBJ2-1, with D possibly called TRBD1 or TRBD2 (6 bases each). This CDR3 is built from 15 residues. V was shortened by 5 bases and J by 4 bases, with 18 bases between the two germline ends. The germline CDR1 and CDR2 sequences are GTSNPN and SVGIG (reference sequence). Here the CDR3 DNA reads TGTGCCTGGGCCAACATTGGGGGGCAATACAATGAGCAGTTCTTC. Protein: CAWANIGGQYNEQFF.

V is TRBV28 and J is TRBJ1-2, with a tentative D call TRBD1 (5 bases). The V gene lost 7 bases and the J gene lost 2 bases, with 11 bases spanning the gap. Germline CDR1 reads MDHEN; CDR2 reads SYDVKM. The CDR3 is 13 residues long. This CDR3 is CASNLQENYGYTF. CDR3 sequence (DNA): TGTGCCAGCAACCTACAGGAAAACTATGGCTACACCTTC.

This CDR3 reads CASRGIAGGWRDEQFF. The CDR3 DNA follows: TGTGCCAGCAGGGGGATTGCGGGAGGTTGGAGAGATGAGCAGTTCTTC. The chain couples TRBV28 to TRBJ2-1; 8 nucleotides line up with TRBD2. CDR1 and CDR2 (germline): MDHEN, SYDVKM. The CDR3 loop spans 16 amino acids. The V gene end was trimmed by 6 bases and the J gene end by 8 bases; junction bases not matched to a gene: 15.

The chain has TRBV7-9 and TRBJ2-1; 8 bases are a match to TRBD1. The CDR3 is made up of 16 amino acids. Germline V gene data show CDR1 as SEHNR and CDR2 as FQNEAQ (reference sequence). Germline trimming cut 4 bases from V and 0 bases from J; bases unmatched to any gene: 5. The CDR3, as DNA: TGTGCCAGCAGCTCGACAGGGGAGAGCTCCTACAATGAGCAGTTCTTC. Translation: CASSSTGESSYNEQFF.

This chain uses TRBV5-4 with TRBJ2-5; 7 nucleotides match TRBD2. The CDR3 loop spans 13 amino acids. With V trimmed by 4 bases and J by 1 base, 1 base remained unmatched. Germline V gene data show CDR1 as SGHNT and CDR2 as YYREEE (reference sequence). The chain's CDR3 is CASSGTTQETQYF. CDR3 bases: TGTGCCAGCAGCGGGACTACCCAAGAGACCCAGTACTTC.